This TCR beta chain was retrieved from a study of blood T cell repertoires in COVID-19. Assay: immunoSEQ multiplex PCR; the TCRdb copy retains only in-frame clones and omits some. Found here are around 250,000 clones, roughly 88% of them singletons; the top ten hold under 2.5%. The CDR3 is 15 amino acids. The germline V gene has CDR1 SGDLS and CDR2 YYNGEE. Losses at the gene ends were 4 bases for V and 4 bases for J; bases not matched to a gene: 8. This TCR was sampled from a woman aged 50 to 60 who had recovered from COVID-19. The specimen was PBMCs or T cells enriched from blood (not recorded which). V is TRBV9 and J is TRBJ2-1; 7 nucleotides align to TRBD1. The CDR3: CASSPRQGDYNEQFF. The CDR3 DNA sequence: TGTGCCAGCAGCCCCCGACAGGGTGATTACAATGAGCAGTTCTTC.